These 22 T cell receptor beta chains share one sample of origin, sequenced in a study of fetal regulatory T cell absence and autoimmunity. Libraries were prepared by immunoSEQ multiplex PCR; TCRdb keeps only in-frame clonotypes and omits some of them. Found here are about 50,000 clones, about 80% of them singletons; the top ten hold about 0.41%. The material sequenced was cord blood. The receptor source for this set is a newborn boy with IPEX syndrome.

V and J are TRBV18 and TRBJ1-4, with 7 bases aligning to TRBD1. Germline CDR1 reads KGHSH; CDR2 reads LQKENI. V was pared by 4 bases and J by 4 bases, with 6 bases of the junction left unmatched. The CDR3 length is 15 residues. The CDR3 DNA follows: TGTGCCAGCTCACGAACAGGGGTATTTAATGAAAAACTGTTTTTT. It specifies CASSRTGVFNEKLFF.

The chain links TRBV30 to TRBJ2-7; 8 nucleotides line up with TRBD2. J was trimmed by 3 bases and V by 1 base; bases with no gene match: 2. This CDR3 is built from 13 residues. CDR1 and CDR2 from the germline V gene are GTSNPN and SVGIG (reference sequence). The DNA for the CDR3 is TGTGCCTGGAGTGAGGGGACTAGCTACGAGCAGTACTTC. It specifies CAWSEGTSYEQYF. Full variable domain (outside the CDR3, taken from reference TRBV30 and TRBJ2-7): SQTIHQWPATLVQPVGSPLSLECTVEGTSNPNLYWYRQAAGRGLQLLFYSVGIGQISSEVPQNLSASRPQDRQFILSSKKLLLSDSGFYLCAWSEGTSYEQYFGPGTRLTVT.

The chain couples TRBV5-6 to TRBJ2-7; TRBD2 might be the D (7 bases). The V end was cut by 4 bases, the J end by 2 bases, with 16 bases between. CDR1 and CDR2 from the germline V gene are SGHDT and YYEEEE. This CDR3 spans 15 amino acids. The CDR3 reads CASSGEGGAPYEQYF. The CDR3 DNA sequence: TGTGCCAGCAGCGGAGAGGGGGGGGCCCCCTACGAGCAGTACTTC.

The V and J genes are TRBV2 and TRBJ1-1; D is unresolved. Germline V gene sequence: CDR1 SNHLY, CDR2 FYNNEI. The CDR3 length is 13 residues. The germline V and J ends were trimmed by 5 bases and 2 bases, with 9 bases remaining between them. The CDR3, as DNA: TGTGCCAGCAGTCGAGACACCAACACTGAAGCTTTCTTT. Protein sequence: CASSRDTNTEAFF.

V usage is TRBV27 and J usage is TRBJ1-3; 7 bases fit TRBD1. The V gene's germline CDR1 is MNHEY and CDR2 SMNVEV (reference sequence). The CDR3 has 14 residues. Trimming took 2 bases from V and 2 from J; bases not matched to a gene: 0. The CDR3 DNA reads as TGTGCCAGCAGTTTAAGGGGGCCTGGAAACACCATATATTTT. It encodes CASSLRGPGNTIYF.

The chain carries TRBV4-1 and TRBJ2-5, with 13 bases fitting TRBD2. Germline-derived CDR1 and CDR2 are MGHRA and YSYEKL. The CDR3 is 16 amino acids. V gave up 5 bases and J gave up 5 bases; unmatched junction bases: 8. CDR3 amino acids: CASSSLVTSGRETQYF. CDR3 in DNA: TGCGCCAGCAGCTCCCTCGTGACTAGCGGGAGGGAGACCCAGTACTTC.

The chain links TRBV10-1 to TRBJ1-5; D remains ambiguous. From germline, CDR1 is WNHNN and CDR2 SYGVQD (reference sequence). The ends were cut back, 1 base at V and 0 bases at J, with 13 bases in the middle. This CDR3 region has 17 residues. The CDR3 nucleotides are TGCGCCAGCAGTGAGTGGCAAGGTGGATGTAGCAATCAGCCCCAGCATTTT. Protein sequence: CASSEWQGGCSNQPQHF.

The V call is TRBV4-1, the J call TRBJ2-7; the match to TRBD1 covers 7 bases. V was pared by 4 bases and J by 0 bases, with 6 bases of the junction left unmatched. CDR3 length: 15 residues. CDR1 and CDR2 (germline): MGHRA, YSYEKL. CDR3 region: CASSRTGLSSYEQYF. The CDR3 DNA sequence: TGCGCCAGCAGCCGGACAGGCTTGAGCTCCTACGAGCAGTACTTC.

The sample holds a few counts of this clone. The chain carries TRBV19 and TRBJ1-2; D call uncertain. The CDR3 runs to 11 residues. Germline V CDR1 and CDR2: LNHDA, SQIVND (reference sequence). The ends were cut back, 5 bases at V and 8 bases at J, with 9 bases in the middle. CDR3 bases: TGTGCCAGTAGTGCTCGTGGAGGCTACACCTTC. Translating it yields CASSARGGYTF.

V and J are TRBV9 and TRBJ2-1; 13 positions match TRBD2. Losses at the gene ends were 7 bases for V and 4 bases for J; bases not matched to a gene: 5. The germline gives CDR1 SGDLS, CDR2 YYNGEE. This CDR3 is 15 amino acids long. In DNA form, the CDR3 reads TGTGCCAGCCAGACTAGCGGGGGGCCTTACAATGAGCAGTTCTTC. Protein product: CASQTSGGPYNEQFF.

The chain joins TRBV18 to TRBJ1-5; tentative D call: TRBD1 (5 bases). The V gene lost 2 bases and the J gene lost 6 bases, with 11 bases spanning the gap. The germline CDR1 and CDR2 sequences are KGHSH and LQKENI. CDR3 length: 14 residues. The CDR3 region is CASSPAYGGQPQHF. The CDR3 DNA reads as TGTGCCAGCTCACCAGCTTATGGGGGTCAGCCCCAGCATTTT.

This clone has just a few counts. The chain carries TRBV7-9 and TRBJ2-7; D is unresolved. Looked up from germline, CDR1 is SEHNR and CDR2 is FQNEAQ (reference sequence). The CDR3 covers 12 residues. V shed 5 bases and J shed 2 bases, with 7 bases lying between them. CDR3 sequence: CASSTVTYEQYF. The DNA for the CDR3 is TGTGCCAGCAGCACCGTGACCTACGAGCAGTACTTC.

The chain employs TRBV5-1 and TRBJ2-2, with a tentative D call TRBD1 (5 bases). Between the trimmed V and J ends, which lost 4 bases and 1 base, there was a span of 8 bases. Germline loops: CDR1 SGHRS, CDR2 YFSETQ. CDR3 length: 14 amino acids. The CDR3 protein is CASSVTVNTGELFF. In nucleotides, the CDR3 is TGCGCCAGCAGCGTGACAGTGAACACCGGGGAGCTGTTTTTT.

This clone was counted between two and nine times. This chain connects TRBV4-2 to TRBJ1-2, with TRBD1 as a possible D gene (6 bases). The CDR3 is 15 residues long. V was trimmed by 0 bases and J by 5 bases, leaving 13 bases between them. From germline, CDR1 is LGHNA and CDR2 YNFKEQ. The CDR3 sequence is CASSQEGGGHYGYTF. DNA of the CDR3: TGTGCCAGCAGCCAAGAAGGGGGGGGCCATTATGGCTACACCTTC.

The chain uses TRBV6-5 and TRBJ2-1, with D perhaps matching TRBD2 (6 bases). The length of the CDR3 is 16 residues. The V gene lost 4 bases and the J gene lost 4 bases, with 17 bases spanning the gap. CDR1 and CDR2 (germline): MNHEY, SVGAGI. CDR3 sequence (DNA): TGTGCCAGCAGTTCCAGTATGGGAGGCACTTACAATGAGCAGTTCTTC. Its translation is CASSSSMGGTYNEQFF.

The CDR3 coding sequence is TGTGCCAGCAGCCTGGGACTACCCGAGCAGTTCTTC. It specifies CASSLGLPEQFF. This chain joins TRBV7-9 and TRBJ2-1; 7 nucleotides align to TRBD2. J gave up 10 bases and V 5 bases, and 5 bases lay outside the gene matches. Germline CDR1 SEHNR, CDR2 FQNEAQ (reference sequence). The CDR3 spans 12 residues.

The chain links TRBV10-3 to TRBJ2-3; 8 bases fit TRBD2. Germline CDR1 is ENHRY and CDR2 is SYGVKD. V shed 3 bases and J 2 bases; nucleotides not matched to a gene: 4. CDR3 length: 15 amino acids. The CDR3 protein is CAISDERGYTDTQYF. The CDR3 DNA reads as TGTGCCATCAGTGATGAGCGGGGGTACACAGATACGCAGTATTTT.

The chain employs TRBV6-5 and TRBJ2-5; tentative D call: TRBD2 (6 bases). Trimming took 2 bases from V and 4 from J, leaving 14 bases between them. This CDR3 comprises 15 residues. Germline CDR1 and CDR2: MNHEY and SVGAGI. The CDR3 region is CASSYRPQGGETQYF. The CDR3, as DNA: TGTGCCAGCAGTTACCGCCCTCAGGGAGGAGAGACCCAGTACTTC.

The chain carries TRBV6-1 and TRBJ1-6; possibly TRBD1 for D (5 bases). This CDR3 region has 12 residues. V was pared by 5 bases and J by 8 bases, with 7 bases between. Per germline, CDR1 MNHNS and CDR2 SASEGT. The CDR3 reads CASSQGYSPLHF. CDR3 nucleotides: TGTGCCAGCAGTCAGGGTTATTCACCCCTCCACTTT.

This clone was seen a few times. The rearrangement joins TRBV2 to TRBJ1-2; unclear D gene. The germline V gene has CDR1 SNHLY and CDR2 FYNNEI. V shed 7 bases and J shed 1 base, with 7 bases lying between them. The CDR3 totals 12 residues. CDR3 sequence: CASKGNNYGYTF. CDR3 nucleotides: TGTGCCAGCAAAGGCAATAACTATGGCTACACCTTC.

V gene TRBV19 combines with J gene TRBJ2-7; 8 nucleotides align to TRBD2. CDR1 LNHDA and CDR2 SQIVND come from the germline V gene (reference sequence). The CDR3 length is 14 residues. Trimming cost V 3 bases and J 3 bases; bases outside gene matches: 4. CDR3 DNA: TGTGCCAGTAGTATTACCGGGACTAGCTACGAGCAGTACTTC. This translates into CASSITGTSYEQYF.

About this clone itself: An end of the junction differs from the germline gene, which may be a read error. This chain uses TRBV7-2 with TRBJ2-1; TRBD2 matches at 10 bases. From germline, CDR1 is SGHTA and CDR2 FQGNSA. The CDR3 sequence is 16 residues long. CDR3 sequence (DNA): TGTGCCAGCAGCCTAGCGGGGGCCCCCTCCTACAATGAGCAGTTCTTC. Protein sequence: CASSLAGAPSYNEQFF.